The clone carrying this T cell receptor (beta chain) was recorded only once. Its target is unknown. In the sorted-subset replicate PCRs, about 200 ng DNA, 29,000 or so T cell genomes, was used. The method was immunoSEQ multiplex PCR; TCRdb's version includes in-frame clones alone and lacks a portion of them. The sample contains more than 500,000 clones, around 95% of which appear only once. This sample was included in a study of shared clonotypes between healthy human individuals. Regarding the study as a whole: The study generally estimated greater richness for naive than memory subsets. Only a few donors were included, so the genetic and exposure-history diversity represented was limited.

There are 15 residues in the CDR3. V lost 2 bases and J lost 0, with 10 bases in between. Per germline, CDR1 SEHNR and CDR2 FQNEAQ (reference sequence). The receptor comes from a woman in her twenties or thirties in good health. The rearrangement uses TRBV7-9 and TRBJ1-1, with D unresolved. Material for sequencing was naive CD4+ T cells sorted from blood. Regarding subset: CD45RA+ positively selected. CDR3 amino acids: CASSLSNHLNTEAFF. The CDR3 region has the DNA TGTGCCAGCAGCTTAAGTAACCATTTGAACACTGAAGCTTTCTTT.